This T cell receptor (beta chain) was observed in a study of T cell responses to AZD1222 COVID-19 vaccine. Study observations and caveats: White British ancestry dominated among donors, who included more females, and clonal diversity was possibly underestimated. With dominance at 160-218 and 743-854, vaccine-associated CD4 TCRs spanned spike. Of the AZD1222 recipients, only 6 or 7 were seropositive at baseline. Only after the peak T cell response were repertoires sampled.

This table comes from immunoSEQ multiplex PCR, and its TCRdb copy is limited to in-frame clones, with some not included. The data hold about 130,000 clones, with around 85% observed a single time. CDR3 length: 15 amino acids. After removal of 9 bases from V and 4 bases from J, the junction contained 14 bases not matched to a gene. The germline V gene has CDR1 LNHDA and CDR2 SQIVND (reference sequence). Remarks on this clone: Its antigen is unidentified.

This material consisted of peripheral blood, taken 28 days after the second dose of the MenACWY control vaccine. The genes are TRBV19 and TRBJ1-1; 7 nucleotides line up with TRBD1. This clonotype originated in an adult who received the MenACWY meningococcal vaccine as a control. The CDR3 here is CASSVEGARSTEAFF. CDR3 coding DNA: TGTGCCAGCTCCGTGGAGGGGGCCCGGTCCACTGAAGCTTTCTTT.